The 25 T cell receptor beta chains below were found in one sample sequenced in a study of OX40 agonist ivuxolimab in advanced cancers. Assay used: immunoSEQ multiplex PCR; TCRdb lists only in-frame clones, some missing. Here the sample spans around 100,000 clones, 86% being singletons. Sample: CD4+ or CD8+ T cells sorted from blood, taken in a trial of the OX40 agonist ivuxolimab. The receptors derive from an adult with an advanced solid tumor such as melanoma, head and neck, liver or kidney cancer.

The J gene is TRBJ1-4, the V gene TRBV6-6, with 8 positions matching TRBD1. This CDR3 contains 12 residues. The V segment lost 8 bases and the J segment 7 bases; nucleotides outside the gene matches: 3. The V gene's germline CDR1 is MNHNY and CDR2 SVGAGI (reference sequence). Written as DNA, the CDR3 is TGTGCCAGCGGCCAGGGGGCTGAAAAACTGTTTTTT. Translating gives CASGQGAEKLFF.

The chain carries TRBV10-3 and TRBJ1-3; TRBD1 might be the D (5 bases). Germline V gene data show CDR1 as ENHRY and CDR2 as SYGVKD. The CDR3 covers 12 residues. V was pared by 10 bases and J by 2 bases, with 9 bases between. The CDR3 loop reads CATAGPGNTIYF. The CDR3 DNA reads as TGTGCCACGGCGGGACCTGGAAACACCATATATTTT.

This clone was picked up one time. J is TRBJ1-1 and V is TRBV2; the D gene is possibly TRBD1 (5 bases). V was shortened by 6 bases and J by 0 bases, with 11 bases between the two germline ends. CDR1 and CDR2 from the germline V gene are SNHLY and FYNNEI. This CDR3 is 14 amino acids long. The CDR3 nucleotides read TGTGCCAGCAGCCAGACAGCCATGAACACTGAAGCTTTCTTT. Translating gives CASSQTAMNTEAFF.

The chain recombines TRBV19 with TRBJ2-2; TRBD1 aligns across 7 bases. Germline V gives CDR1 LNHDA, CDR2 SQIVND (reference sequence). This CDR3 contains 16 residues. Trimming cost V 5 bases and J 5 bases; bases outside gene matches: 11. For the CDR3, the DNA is TGTGCCAGTAGTGCACAGGGGAAATTGTTAACCGGGGAGCTGTTTTTT. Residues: CASSAQGKLLTGELFF.

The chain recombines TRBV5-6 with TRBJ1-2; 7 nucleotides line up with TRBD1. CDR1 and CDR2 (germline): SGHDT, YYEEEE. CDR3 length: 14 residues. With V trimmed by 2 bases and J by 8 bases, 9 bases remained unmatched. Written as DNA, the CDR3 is TGTGCCAGCAGCTTTCAGGGGGGCGGTCGAGGCTACACCTTC. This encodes CASSFQGGGRGYTF.

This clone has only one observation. The CDR3 coding sequence is TGCGCCAGCAGCTTGGATGGGGGACCGGTGGATACGCAGTATTTT. As protein: CASSLDGGPVDTQYF. The gene calls are TRBV5-1 and TRBJ2-3; possibly TRBD1 or TRBD2 for D (5 bases each). The CDR3 length is 15 residues. The V end was cut by 0 bases, the J end by 6 bases, with 14 bases between. Germline assignment: CDR1 SGHRS and CDR2 YFSETQ.

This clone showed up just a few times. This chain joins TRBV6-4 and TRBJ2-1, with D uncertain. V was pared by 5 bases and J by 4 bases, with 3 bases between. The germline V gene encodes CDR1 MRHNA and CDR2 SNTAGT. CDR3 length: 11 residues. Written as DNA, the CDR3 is TGTGCCAGCAGTTTTTACAATGAGCAGTTCTTC. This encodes CASSFYNEQFF.

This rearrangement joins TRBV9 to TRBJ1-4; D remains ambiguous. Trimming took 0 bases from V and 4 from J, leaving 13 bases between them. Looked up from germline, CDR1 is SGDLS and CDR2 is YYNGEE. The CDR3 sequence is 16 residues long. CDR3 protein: CASSVGYVSNNEKLFF. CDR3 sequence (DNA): TGTGCCAGCAGCGTAGGTTATGTGTCCAATAATGAAAAACTGTTTTTT.

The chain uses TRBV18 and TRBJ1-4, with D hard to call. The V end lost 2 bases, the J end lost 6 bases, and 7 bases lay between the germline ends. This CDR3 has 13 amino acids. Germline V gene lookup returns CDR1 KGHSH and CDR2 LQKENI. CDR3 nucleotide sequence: TGTGCCAGCTCACCAGGGCTTGATGAAAAACTGTTTTTT. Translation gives CASSPGLDEKLFF.

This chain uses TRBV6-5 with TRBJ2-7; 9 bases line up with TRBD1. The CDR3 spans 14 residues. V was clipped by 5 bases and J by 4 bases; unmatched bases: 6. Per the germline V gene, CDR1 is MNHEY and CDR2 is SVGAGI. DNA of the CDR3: TGTGCCAGCAGTCATGGACAGGGGACGTACGAGCAGTACTTC. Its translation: CASSHGQGTYEQYF.

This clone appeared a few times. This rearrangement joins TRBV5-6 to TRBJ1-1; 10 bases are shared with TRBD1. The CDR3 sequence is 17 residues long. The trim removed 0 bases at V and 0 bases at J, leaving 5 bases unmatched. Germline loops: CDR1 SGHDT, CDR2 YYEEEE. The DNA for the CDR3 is TGTGCCAGCAGCTTGGCCGGACAGGGGGATGTGAACACTGAAGCTTTCTTT. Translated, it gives CASSLAGQGDVNTEAFF.

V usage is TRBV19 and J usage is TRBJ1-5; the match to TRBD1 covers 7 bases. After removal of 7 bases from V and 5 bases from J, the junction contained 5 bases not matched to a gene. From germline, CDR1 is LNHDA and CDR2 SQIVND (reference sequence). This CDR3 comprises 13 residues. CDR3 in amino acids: CASKGQGDQPQHF. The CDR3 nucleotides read TGTGCCAGTAAAGGGCAGGGGGATCAGCCCCAGCATTTT.

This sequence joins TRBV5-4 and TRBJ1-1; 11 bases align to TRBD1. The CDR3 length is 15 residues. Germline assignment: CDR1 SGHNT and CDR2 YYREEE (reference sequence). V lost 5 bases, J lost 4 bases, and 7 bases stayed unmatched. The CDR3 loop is CASRSDRGLGTEAFF. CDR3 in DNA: TGTGCCAGCAGATCGGACAGGGGGCTTGGCACTGAAGCTTTCTTT.

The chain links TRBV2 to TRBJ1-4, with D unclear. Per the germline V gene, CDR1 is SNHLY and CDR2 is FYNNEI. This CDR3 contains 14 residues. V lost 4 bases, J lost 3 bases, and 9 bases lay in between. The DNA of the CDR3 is TGTGCCAGCAGTGTAGGTCGTGCTAATGAAAAACTGTTTTTT. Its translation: CASSVGRANEKLFF.

The CDR3 loop reads CASSQEALGRGMNTEAFF. Here the CDR3 DNA reads TGCGCCAGCAGCCAAGAAGCTTTGGGGAGGGGGATGAACACTGAAGCTTTCTTT. This chain joins TRBV4-3 and TRBJ1-1; tentative D call: TRBD1 (6 bases). CDR1 LGHNA and CDR2 YSLEER come from the germline V gene. V lost 0 bases and J lost 0, with 17 bases in between. The CDR3 sequence is 18 residues long.

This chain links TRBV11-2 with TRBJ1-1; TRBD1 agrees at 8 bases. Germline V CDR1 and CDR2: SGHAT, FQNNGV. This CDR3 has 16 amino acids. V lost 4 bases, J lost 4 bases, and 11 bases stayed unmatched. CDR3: CASSSMDRAMSTEAFF. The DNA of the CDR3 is TGTGCCAGCAGCTCGATGGACAGGGCGATGAGCACTGAAGCTTTCTTT.

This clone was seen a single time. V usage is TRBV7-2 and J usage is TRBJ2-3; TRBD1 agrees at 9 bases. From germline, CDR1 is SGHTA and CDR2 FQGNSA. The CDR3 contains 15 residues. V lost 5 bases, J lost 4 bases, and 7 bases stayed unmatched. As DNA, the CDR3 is TGTGCCAGCAGCCACAGGGGGCTCAGGGCAGATACGCAGTATTTT. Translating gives CASSHRGLRADTQYF.

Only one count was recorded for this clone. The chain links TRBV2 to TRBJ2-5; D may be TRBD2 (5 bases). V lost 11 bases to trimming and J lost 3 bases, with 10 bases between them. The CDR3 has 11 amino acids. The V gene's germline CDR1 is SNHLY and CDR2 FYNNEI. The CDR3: CAGKGEETQYF. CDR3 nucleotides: TGTGCCGGAAAGGGAGAAGAGACCCAGTACTTC.

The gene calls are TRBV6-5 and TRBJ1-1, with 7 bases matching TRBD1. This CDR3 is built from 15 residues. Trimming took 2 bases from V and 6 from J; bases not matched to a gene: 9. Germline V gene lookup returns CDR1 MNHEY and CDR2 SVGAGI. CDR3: CASSYPGQLEAEAFF. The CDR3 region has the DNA TGTGCCAGCAGTTACCCGGGACAGTTGGAGGCTGAAGCTTTCTTT.

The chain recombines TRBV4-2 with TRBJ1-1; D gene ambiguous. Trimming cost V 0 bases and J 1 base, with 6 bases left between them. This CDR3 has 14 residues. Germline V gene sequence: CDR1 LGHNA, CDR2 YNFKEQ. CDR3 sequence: CASSQDASNTEAFF. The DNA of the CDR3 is TGTGCCAGCAGCCAAGATGCCTCGAACACTGAAGCTTTCTTT.

The CDR3 spells CASSLGIGGSDEQFF. Here the CDR3 DNA reads TGTGCCAGCAGCTTAGGGATAGGGGGTTCTGATGAGCAGTTCTTC. The rearrangement links TRBV11-3 to TRBJ2-1; D may be TRBD1 (6 bases). V lost 1 base and J lost 8, with 15 bases in between. The CDR3 consists of 15 residues. Germline lookup yields CDR1 SGHNT and CDR2 YENEEA.

The chain's CDR3 is CASSGSRDREAFF. DNA of the CDR3: TGTGCCAGCAGTGGGTCTAGGGACAGGGAAGCTTTCTTT. V usage is TRBV6-5 and J usage is TRBJ1-1; 8 bases align to TRBD1. The CDR3 contains 13 residues. V dropped 5 bases and J dropped 8; count of bases not matched to a gene: 7. Germline lookup yields CDR1 MNHEY and CDR2 SVGAGI.

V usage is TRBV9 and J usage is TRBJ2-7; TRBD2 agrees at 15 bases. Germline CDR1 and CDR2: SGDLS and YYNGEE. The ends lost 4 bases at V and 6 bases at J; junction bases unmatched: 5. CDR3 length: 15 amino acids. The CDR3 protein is CASSPWTSGGGEQYF. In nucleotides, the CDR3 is TGTGCCAGCAGCCCTTGGACTAGCGGGGGGGGCGAGCAGTACTTC.

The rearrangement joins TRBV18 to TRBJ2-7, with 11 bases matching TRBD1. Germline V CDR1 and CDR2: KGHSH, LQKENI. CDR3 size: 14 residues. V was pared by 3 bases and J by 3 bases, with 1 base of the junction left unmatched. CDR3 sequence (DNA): TGTGCCAGCTCACCGGGGACAGGGGGCTACGAGCAGTACTTC. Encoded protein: CASSPGTGGYEQYF.

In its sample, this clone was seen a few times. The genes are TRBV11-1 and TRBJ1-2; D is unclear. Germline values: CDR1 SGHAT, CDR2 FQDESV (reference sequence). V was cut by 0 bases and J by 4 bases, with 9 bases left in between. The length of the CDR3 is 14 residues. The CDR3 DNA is TGTGCCAGCAGCTTAGCACTGGCAGGCTATGGCTACACCTTC. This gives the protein CASSLALAGYGYTF.